This T cell receptor beta chain was recovered during a study of CD8 T cells in ankylosing spondylitis. Study conclusions and caveats: Typical of ankylosing spondylitis blood, it appeared, was a TCR beta motif of several highly homologous variants.

V dropped 5 bases and J dropped 6 bases, with 9 bases sitting between them. Looked up from germline, CDR1 is DFQATT and CDR2 is SNEGSKA (reference sequence). The CDR3 runs to 11 residues. Via MiXCR, TCRdb re-called the 5' RACE reads, giving one row per CDR3 protein. This sample yields roughly 350,000 distinct CDR3 sequences, of which roughly 8% are seen a single time; 14% to 15% belongs to the top ten. This clonotype was recorded a few times. Its specificity is not known. The TCR originated in a male donor with ankylosing spondylitis. The chain has TRBV20-1 and TRBJ2-3, with D hard to call. Sequenced sample: blood, either unsorted or a sorted T cell fraction (not recorded which). The CDR3 nucleotides read TGCAGTGCTCGACCTGGTGATACGCAGTATTTT. This translates into CSARPGDTQYF.